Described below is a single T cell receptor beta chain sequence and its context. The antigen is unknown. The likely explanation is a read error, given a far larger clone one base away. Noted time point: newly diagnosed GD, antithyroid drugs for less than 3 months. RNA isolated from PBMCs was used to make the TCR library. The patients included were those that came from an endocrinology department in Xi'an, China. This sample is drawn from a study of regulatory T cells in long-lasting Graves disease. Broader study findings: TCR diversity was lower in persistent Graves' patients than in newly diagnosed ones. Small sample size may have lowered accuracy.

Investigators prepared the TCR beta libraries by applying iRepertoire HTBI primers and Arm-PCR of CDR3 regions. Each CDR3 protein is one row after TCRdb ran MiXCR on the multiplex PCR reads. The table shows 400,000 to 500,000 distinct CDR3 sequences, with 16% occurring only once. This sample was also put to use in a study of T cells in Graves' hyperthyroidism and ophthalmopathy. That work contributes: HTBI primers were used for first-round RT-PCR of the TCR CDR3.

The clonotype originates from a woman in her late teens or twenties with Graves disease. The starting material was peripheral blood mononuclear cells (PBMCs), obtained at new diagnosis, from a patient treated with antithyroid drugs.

The CDR3 loop is CASTLTQLAGGWEQYF. CDR3 bases: TGTGCCAGCACCCTTACCCAACTAGCGGGAGGTTGGGAGCAGTACTTC. The V and J genes are TRBV28 and TRBJ2-7; the match to TRBD2 covers 12 bases. Germline CDR1 MDHEN, CDR2 SYDVKM. The CDR3 has 16 amino acids. Trimming cost V 7 bases and J 7 bases; bases outside gene matches: 14.